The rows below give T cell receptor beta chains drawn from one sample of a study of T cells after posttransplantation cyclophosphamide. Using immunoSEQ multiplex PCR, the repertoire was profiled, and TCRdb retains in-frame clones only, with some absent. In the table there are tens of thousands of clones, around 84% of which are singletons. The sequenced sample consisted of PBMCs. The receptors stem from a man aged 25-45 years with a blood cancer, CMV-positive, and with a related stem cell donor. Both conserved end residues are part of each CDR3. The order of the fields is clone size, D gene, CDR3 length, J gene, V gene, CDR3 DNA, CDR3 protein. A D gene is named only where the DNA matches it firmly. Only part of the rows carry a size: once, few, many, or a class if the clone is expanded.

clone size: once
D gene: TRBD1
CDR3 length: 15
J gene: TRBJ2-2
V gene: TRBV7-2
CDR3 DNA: TGTGCCAGCAGCCTTTGGACAGGGGGCACCGGGGAGCTGTTTTTT
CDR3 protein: CASSLWTGGTGELFF

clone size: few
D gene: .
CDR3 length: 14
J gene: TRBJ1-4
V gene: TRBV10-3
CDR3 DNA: TGTGCCATCAGTGAAACGGGAGGAGGGGAAAAACTGTTTTTT
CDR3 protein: CAISETGGGEKLFF

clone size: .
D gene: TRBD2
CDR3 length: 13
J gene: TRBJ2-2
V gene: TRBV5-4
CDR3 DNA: TGTGCCAGCAGCCGGGAGGGCACCGGGGAGCTGTTTTTT
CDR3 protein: CASSREGTGELFF

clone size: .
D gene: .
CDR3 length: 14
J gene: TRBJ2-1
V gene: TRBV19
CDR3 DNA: TGTGCCAGTAGTATAGTTAATACCTACAATGAGCAGTTCTTC
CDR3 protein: CASSIVNTYNEQFF

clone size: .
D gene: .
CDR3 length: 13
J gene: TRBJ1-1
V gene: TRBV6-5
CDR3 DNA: TGTGCCAGCAGTTCCCGCAGGGACACTGAAGCTTTCTTT
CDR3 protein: CASSSRRDTEAFF

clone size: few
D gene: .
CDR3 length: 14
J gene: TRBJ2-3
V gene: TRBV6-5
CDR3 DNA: TGTGCCAGCAGCCCCGTTTCTAGCACAGATACGCAGTATTTT
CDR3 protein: CASSPVSSTDTQYF

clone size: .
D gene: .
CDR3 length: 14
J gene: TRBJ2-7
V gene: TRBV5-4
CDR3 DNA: TGTGCCAGCAGCTTAGCAGGGGACTCCTACGAGCAGTACTTC
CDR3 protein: CASSLAGDSYEQYF

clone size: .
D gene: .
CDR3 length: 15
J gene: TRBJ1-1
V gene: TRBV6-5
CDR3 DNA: TGTGCCAGCAGTTACTCGAGACAGCCGCTCACTGAAGCTTTCTTT
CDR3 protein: CASSYSRQPLTEAFF

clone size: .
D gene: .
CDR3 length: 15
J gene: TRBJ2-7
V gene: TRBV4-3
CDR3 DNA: TGCGCCAGCAGCCCCCGTAGTGGCGGGCCCTACGAGCAGTACTTC
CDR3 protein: CASSPRSGGPYEQYF

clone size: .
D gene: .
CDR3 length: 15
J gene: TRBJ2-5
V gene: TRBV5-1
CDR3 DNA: TGCGCCAGCAAGCGGTTGGGCCGGACCGAAGAGACCCAGTACTTC
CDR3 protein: CASKRLGRTEETQYF

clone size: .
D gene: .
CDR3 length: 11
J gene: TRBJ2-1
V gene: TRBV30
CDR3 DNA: TGTGCCTGGAGTCTCGGGGATGAGCAGTTCTTC
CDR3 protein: CAWSLGDEQFF

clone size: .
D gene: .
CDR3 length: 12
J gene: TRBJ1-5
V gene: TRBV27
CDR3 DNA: TGTGCCAGCGGGCTGGCGAGCCAGCCCCAGCATTTT
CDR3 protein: CASGLASQPQHF

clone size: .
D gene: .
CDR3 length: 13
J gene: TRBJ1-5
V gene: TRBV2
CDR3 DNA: TGTGCCAGCAGTGAAGACTTCAATCAGCCCCAGCATTTT
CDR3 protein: CASSEDFNQPQHF

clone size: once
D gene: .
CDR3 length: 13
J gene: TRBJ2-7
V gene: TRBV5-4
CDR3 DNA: TGTGCCAGCAGCTTCGCGGCCCAACGCGAGCAGTACTTC
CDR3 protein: CASSFAAQREQYF

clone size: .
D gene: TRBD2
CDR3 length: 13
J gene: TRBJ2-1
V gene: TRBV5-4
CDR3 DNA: TGTGCCTGGACTAGCGCCGTATACAATGAGCAGTTCTTC
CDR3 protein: CAWTSAVYNEQFF

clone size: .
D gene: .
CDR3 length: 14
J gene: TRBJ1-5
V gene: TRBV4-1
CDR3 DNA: TGCGCCAGCAGCCAAGATGGGAAGGGGTCGCCCCAGCATTTT
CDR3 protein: CASSQDGKGSPQHF